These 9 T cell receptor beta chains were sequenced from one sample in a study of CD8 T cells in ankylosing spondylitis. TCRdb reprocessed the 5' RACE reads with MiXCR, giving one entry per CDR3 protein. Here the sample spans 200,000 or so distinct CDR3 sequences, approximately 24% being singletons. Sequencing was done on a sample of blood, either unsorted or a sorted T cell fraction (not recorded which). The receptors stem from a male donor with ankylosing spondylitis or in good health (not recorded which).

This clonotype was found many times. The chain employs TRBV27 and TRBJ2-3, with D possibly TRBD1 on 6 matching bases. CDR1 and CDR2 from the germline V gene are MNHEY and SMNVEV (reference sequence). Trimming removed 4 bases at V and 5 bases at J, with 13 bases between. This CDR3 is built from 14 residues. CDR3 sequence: CASSSNLQGDTQYF. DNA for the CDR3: TGTGCCAGCAGTTCTAACTTACAGGGAGATACGCAGTATTTT.

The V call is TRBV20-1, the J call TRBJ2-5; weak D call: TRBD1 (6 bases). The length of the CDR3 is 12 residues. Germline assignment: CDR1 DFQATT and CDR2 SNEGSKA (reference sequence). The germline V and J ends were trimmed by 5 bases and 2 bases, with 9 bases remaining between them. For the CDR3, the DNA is TGCAGTGCTCTCGACAGGCAAGAGACCCAGTACTTC. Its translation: CSALDRQETQYF.

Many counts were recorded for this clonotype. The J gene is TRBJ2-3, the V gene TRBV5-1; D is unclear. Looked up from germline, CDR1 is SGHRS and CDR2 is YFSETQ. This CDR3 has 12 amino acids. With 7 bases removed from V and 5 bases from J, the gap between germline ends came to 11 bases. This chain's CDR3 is CASHPEGDTQYF. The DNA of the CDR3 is TGCGCCAGCCACCCCGAAGGAGATACGCAGTATTTT. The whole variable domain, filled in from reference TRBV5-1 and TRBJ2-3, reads KAGVTQTPRYLIKTRGQQVTLSCSPISGHRSVSWYQQTPGQGLQFLFEYFSETQRNKGNFPGRFSGRQFSNSRSEMNVSTLELGDSALYLCASHPEGDTQYFGPGTRLTVL.

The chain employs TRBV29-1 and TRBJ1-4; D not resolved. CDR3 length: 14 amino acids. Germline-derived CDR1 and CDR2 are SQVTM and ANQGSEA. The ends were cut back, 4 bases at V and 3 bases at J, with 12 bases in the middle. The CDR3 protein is CSVGSPSSNEKLFF. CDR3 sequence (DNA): TGCAGCGTTGGGTCGCCCTCCTCTAATGAAAAACTGTTTTTT.

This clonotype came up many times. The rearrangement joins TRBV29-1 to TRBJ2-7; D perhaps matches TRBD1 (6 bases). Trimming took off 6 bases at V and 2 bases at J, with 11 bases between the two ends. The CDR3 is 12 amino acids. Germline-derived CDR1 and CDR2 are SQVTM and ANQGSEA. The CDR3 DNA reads TGCAGCGTAGTGGACAGCACCTACGAGCAGTACTTC. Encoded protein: CSVVDSTYEQYF.

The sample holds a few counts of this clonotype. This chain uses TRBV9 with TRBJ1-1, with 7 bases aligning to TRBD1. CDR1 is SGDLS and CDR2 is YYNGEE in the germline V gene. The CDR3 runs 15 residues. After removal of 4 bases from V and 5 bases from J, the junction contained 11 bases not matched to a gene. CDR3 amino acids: CASSPQGQLVTEAFF. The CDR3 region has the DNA TGTGCCAGCAGCCCCCAGGGACAGCTAGTGACTGAAGCTTTCTTT.

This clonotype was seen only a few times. CDR3: CSASALAGTDTQYF. The CDR3 nucleotides are TGCAGTGCTAGTGCGCTAGCGGGGACAGATACGCAGTATTTT. The chain has TRBV20-1 and TRBJ2-3; TRBD2 aligns across 9 bases. The junction had 4 bases not matched to a gene; V was cut back by 3 bases and J by 3 bases. Germline V gives CDR1 DFQATT, CDR2 SNEGSKA (reference sequence). This CDR3 has 14 residues.

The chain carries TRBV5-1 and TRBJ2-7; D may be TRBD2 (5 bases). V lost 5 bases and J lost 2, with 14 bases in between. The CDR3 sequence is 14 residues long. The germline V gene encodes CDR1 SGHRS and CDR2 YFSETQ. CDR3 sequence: CASSVKGSPYEQYF. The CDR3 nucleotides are TGCGCCAGCAGTGTGAAAGGGAGTCCCTACGAGCAGTACTTC.

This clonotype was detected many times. The CDR3 bases are TGTGCCAGCAGTGAATCGGCTAGCGGGAGCCCTCGGACCGGGGAGCTGTTTTTT. Amino acid sequence: CASSESASGSPRTGELFF. This chain links TRBV6-1 with TRBJ2-2; 10 bases fit TRBD2. Germline-derived CDR1 and CDR2 are MNHNS and SASEGT. This CDR3 is 18 amino acids long. V trimming: 2 bases; J trimming: 5 bases; junction bases outside the gene matches: 11.